Below, one T cell receptor (beta chain) is given with its context. The specificity of this receptor is unknown. No per-base quality is available; no much larger clone lies one base away. This entry is derived from a study of ipilimumab plus nivolumab after autologous stem cell transplantation (dated by TCRdb to the early 2020s). About the full investigation: A median of roughly five ipilimumab doses and about eight nivolumab doses was received by trial patients. Approximately 36 patients made up the trial's intent-to-treat population. The trial enrolled patients with high-risk diffuse large B cell lymphoma, mature T cell lymphoma, or multiple myeloma undergoing autologous transplant. Included in the myeloma cohort were high-risk transplant-naive patients as well as patients relapsing within 3 years of a first autologous transplant.

Checkpoint therapy began 14 to 28 days after autologous transplant, with ipilimumab given at 1 mg/kg intravenously on day 1 of selected weeks. Nivolumab was administered at 3 mg/kg intravenously on day 1 of weeks 1, 4, 7, 10, and every two weeks through week 26. The study was a Phase Ib clinical trial testing combined checkpoint inhibition with ipilimumab and nivolumab as consolidation after autologous stem cell transplantation. From the germline V gene (reference sequence), CDR1 is SGHKS and CDR2 is YYEKEE. The CDR3 runs 14 residues from the cysteine to the phenylalanine. This entry keeps only the CDR3 DNA: 42 bases, framed from base 1. The junction shows trimming of 0 bases on V and 2 bases on J, and the gene matches do not reach 1 base of it. Receptor libraries were prepared by the immunoSEQ multiplex PCR assay. TCRdb stores this immuneACCESS table with in-frame sequences only. Part of the clones is absent; in the studies checked, under half of the shortfall reflects unresolved V genes, and no reason is known for the rest. Across this sample there are 8,500 to 10,000 clones, with approximately 70% seen only once. The ten largest make up 15% to 20% of the sample.

General study outcomes and caveats: The authors concluded that, as post-transplant consolidation, combined checkpoint inhibition appeared tolerable. Per the authors, a biologic rationale for further study of the post-transplant checkpoint inhibition approach was offered by T cell receptor repertoire, regulatory T cell phenotype and gut microbiota profiles.

The chain was built from TRBV5-5 and TRBJ2-7, and TRBD2 aligns with 8 junction nucleotides. The sequence was collected from a female donor with multiple myeloma. The source was PBMCs, collected in a trial of ipilimumab plus nivolumab as post-transplant consolidation. Here the CDR3 is given as CASSLGLAPYEQYF. The nucleotides read TGTGCCAGCAGCTTGGGACTAGCGCCCTACGAGCAGTACTTC. Extended through the reference TRBV5-5 and TRBJ2-7 proteins, this CDR3 yields the full variable domain: DAGVTQSPTHLIKTRGQQVTLRCSPISGHKSVSWYQQVLGQGPQFIFQYYEKEERGRGNFPDRFSARQFPNYSSELNVNALLLGDSALYLCASSLGLAPYEQYFGPGTRLTVT.